Sequencing of this TCR beta chain was carried out in a study of cytomegalovirus exposure and HLA in healthy donors. Study-wide findings and caveats: HLA-A and HLA-B allele assignments for most subjects were reportedly predicted accurately using TCR beta sequences. Rarity held for most TCR sequences, but there were some public TCRs that occurred in many donors.

At the time of sampling, donors were nominally healthy, though unrecorded immune exposures were likely. Looked up from germline, CDR1 is MDHEN and CDR2 is SYDVKM. CDR3 size: 15 residues. J gave up 2 bases and V 7 bases, and 10 bases lay outside the gene matches. PCR involved 60 Vbeta and 13 Jbeta primers. Repertoires were generated with immunoSEQ multiplex PCR, while TCRdb's copy carries only in-frame clones and drops some. The sample includes fewer than 200,000 clones, 82% of them seen just once. Note on this clone: The antigen remains undetermined.

The chain joins TRBV28 to TRBJ1-1, with 7 bases that match TRBD1. The sample consisted of PBMCs. This TCR derives from a girl aged 2 to 10 in good health and CMV-seropositive. The CDR3 DNA reads TGTGCCAGCAACACACCGGGACAGAAAAACACTGAAGCTTTCTTT. Encoded protein: CASNTPGQKNTEAFF.